The present TCR beta chain was sequenced within a study of blood T cells in healthy people across ages. Study-level information: Template switching caught about one barcoded beta molecule for each two T cells.

For the second PCR, which ran for about 6 to 11 cycles, a sample-barcoded 5' primer and a J-beta primer mix were used. Each CDR3 protein gets one entry after TCRdb re-called the 5' RACE reads with MiXCR. Of over a million distinct CDR3 sequences in the sample, around 59% are singletons; the top ten hold 5% to 7%. This CDR3 has 14 residues. The ends were cut back, 10 bases at V and 2 bases at J, with 16 bases in the middle. The germline CDR1 and CDR2 sequences are SNHLY and FYNNEI. The clonotype was recovered from a man aged 18-30 years in good health. Sequencing was performed on blood. The J gene is TRBJ2-3, the V gene TRBV2; perhaps D is TRBD1 or TRBD2 (5 bases each). The CDR3: CAIRMEGTTDTQYF. CDR3 DNA: TGTGCCATTCGGATGGAAGGGACCACAGATACGCAGTATTTT.